A selection of T cell receptor beta chains follows, all from one sample in a study of cytomegalovirus exposure and HLA in healthy donors. The assay was immunoSEQ multiplex PCR, and TCRdb's table has in-frame clones only and misses some. This table has under 300,000 clones, approximately 86% appearing once. The sequencing sample was made of PBMCs. The receptors come from a woman aged 25 to 39 in good health and CMV-seropositive. CDR3s include the opening cysteine and the closing phenylalanine or tryptophan. D genes are given only for firm matches. Size is stated for part of the rows, as once, few or many counts, or as a class when the clone is expanded.

d_call: TRBD2; v_call: TRBV27; clone_size: NA; j_call: TRBJ2-7; cdr3_nt: TGTGCCAGCGGCGAATTAGCGGGAGGGCCGGGCGAGCAGTACTTC; cdr3_aa: CASGELAGGPGEQYF
d_call: TRBD1; v_call: TRBV4-1; clone_size: once; j_call: TRBJ1-1; cdr3_nt: TGCGCCAGCAGCCCGGGACAGGGTTTACGCACTGAAGCTTTCTTT; cdr3_aa: CASSPGQGLRTEAFF
d_call: TRBD2; v_call: TRBV7-9; clone_size: once; j_call: TRBJ2-1; cdr3_nt: TGTGCCAGCAGCGCGACCGGGACTAGCGGGAGGAATGAGCAGTTCTTC; cdr3_aa: CASSATGTSGRNEQFF
d_call: TRBD2; v_call: TRBV7-9; clone_size: NA; j_call: TRBJ2-1; cdr3_nt: TGTGCCAGCAGCTTACCCCCCCGGCTAGCGGCGGGAGTCAATGAGCAGTTCTTC; cdr3_aa: CASSLPPRLAAGVNEQFF
d_call: TRBD2; v_call: TRBV7-6; clone_size: NA; j_call: TRBJ2-3; cdr3_nt: TGTGCCAGCAGCCTCTGGACTAGCGGGAGCGTAGATACGCAGTATTTT; cdr3_aa: CASSLWTSGSVDTQYF
d_call: TRBD2; v_call: TRBV19; clone_size: NA; j_call: TRBJ2-3; cdr3_nt: TGTGCCAGTAATCCGGGGAGGGCGAGCACAGATACGCAGTATTTT; cdr3_aa: CASNPGRASTDTQYF
d_call: NA; v_call: TRBV28; clone_size: NA; j_call: TRBJ2-1; cdr3_nt: TGTGCCAGCAGTGCCGTCGCGTCCGCGGTGTATGAGCAGTTCTTC; cdr3_aa: CASSAVASAVYEQFF
d_call: NA; v_call: TRBV10-3; clone_size: NA; j_call: TRBJ1-2; cdr3_nt: TGTGCCATCAGCCAGGCCAAAGAAGGCTACACCTTC; cdr3_aa: CAISQAKEGYTF
d_call: TRBD2; v_call: TRBV29-1; clone_size: NA; j_call: TRBJ2-7; cdr3_nt: TGCAGCGGGGGTAGCGGGAACTACGAGCAGTACTTC; cdr3_aa: CSGGSGNYEQYF
d_call: TRBD2; v_call: TRBV5-6; clone_size: NA; j_call: TRBJ2-1; cdr3_nt: TGTGCCAGCAGCTCCGTAGTCGGGAGGGTTAACCATGAGCAGTTCTTC; cdr3_aa: CASSSVVGRVNHEQFF
d_call: NA; v_call: TRBV6-1; clone_size: NA; j_call: TRBJ1-1; cdr3_nt: TGTGCCAGCTTCATACGGGGGGTTCAGACTGAAGCTTTCTTT; cdr3_aa: CASFIRGVQTEAFF
d_call: TRBD1; v_call: TRBV5-1; clone_size: NA; j_call: TRBJ2-1; cdr3_nt: TGCGCCAGCAGTTTCCCGGGACAGGGGGCTCCCCCCGCCGTGAACTCCAATGAGCAGTTCTTC; cdr3_aa: CASSFPGQGAPPAVNSNEQFF
d_call: NA; v_call: TRBV14; clone_size: NA; j_call: TRBJ1-3; cdr3_nt: TGTGCCAGCAGCCAGAACAGGGTCGGAGCTGGAAACACCATATATTTT; cdr3_aa: CASSQNRVGAGNTIYF
d_call: TRBD2; v_call: TRBV30; clone_size: NA; j_call: TRBJ2-2; cdr3_nt: TGTGCCTGGAGTCGCCTAGCGGCTCCACCCGGGGAGCTGTTTTTT; cdr3_aa: CAWSRLAAPPGELFF
d_call: NA; v_call: TRBV6-5; clone_size: NA; j_call: TRBJ2-1; cdr3_nt: TGTGCCAGCAGTTACTCGAAACTAGCTAGTCACAATGAGCAGTTCTTC; cdr3_aa: CASSYSKLASHNEQFF
d_call: NA; v_call: TRBV2; clone_size: once; j_call: TRBJ1-2; cdr3_nt: TGTGCCAGCAGTGAAGCGGCAGGGTCGTTCGGCTACACCTTC; cdr3_aa: CASSEAAGSFGYTF
d_call: NA; v_call: TRBV2; clone_size: NA; j_call: TRBJ2-2; cdr3_nt: TGTGCCAGCAGAGACGGACGAGGGACCGGGGAGCTGTTTTTT; cdr3_aa: CASRDGRGTGELFF
d_call: TRBD1; v_call: TRBV19; clone_size: many; j_call: TRBJ1-5; cdr3_nt: TGTGCCAGTACTAGCAAGGGGGCAAGTCAGCCCCAGCATTTT; cdr3_aa: CASTSKGASQPQHF
d_call: TRBD2; v_call: TRBV7-9; clone_size: NA; j_call: TRBJ2-7; cdr3_nt: TGTGCCAGCAGCCCAGCGGGGGGGGGCTACGAGCAGTACTTC; cdr3_aa: CASSPAGGGYEQYF
d_call: TRBD2; v_call: TRBV4-2; clone_size: NA; j_call: TRBJ2-3; cdr3_nt: TGTGCCAGCAGCCATGCTTGGGGGAGGGAAAGCACAGATACGCAGTATTTT; cdr3_aa: CASSHAWGRESTDTQYF
d_call: NA; v_call: TRBV5-8; clone_size: once; j_call: TRBJ2-7; cdr3_nt: TGTGCCAGCAGCTTGCTGGGCACGAGCTCCTACGAGCAGTACTTC; cdr3_aa: CASSLLGTSSYEQYF
d_call: NA; v_call: TRBV4-1; clone_size: NA; j_call: TRBJ1-1; cdr3_nt: TGCGCCAGCAGCCAAGATTTTGTACAGTTCACTGAAGCTTTCTTT; cdr3_aa: CASSQDFVQFTEAFF
d_call: NA; v_call: TRBV20-1; clone_size: NA; j_call: TRBJ2-7; cdr3_nt: TGCAGTGTCACAGACCGCTACGAGCAGTACTTC; cdr3_aa: CSVTDRYEQYF
d_call: TRBD2; v_call: TRBV2; clone_size: once; j_call: TRBJ2-3; cdr3_nt: TGTGCCAGCAGAACCGGGACTAGCTCAGATACGCAGTATTTT; cdr3_aa: CASRTGTSSDTQYF
d_call: NA; v_call: TRBV28; clone_size: NA; j_call: TRBJ2-7; cdr3_nt: TGTGCCAGCAAGATCAACAGAGCCTACGAGCAGTACTTC; cdr3_aa: CASKINRAYEQYF
d_call: NA; v_call: TRBV29-1; clone_size: NA; j_call: TRBJ1-2; cdr3_nt: TGCAGCGTTGAAAGGGAAGGGGCTAGGGGCTACACCTTC; cdr3_aa: CSVEREGARGYTF
d_call: NA; v_call: TRBV29-1; clone_size: NA; j_call: TRBJ2-5; cdr3_nt: TGCAGCGTTGCGGCAGGGGCAGGTTTTGTGGAGACCCAGTACTTC; cdr3_aa: CSVAAGAGFVETQYF
d_call: TRBD1; v_call: TRBV6-5; clone_size: NA; j_call: TRBJ1-1; cdr3_nt: TGTGCCAGCAGTTACCGCTGGACAGGGGACACTGAAGCTTTCTTT; cdr3_aa: CASSYRWTGDTEAFF
d_call: NA; v_call: TRBV19; clone_size: NA; j_call: TRBJ2-7; cdr3_nt: TGTGCCAGTAGTATCGAGGGAGTGGGACTCTACGAGCAGTACTTC; cdr3_aa: CASSIEGVGLYEQYF
d_call: NA; v_call: TRBV28; clone_size: once; j_call: TRBJ1-4; cdr3_nt: TGTGCCAGCCACGCGGTGTATGGTGGAGGGGATGAAAAACTGTTTTTT; cdr3_aa: CASHAVYGGGDEKLFF
d_call: NA; v_call: TRBV9; clone_size: NA; j_call: TRBJ1-5; cdr3_nt: TGTGCCAGCAGCGTAGACGGGAATCAGCCCCAGCATTTT; cdr3_aa: CASSVDGNQPQHF
d_call: NA; v_call: TRBV30; clone_size: NA; j_call: TRBJ2-1; cdr3_nt: TGTGCCTGTGCACTGGATCCGGGTGAGCAGTTCTTC; cdr3_aa: CACALDPGEQFF
d_call: TRBD2; v_call: TRBV14; clone_size: NA; j_call: TRBJ2-1; cdr3_nt: TGTGCCAGCAGGAAGGGAACTAGCGGGAACCACAATGAGCAGTTCTTC; cdr3_aa: CASRKGTSGNHNEQFF
d_call: NA; v_call: TRBV30; clone_size: NA; j_call: TRBJ2-1; cdr3_nt: TGTGCCTTTACCACAACAACCTACAATGAGCAGTTCTTC; cdr3_aa: CAFTTTTYNEQFF
d_call: NA; v_call: TRBV5-1; clone_size: NA; j_call: TRBJ1-3; cdr3_nt: TGCGCCAGCAGCTTGGGGGAGACTGGAAACACCATATATTTT; cdr3_aa: CASSLGETGNTIYF
d_call: NA; v_call: TRBV5-4; clone_size: NA; j_call: TRBJ2-5; cdr3_nt: TGTGCCAGCAGCTTGCCCCCTAAGGGTGGCGGGGAGACCCAGTACTTC; cdr3_aa: CASSLPPKGGGETQYF
d_call: NA; v_call: TRBV2; clone_size: NA; j_call: TRBJ2-7; cdr3_nt: TGTGCCAGCAGTCAACAGGTAGCCTACGAGCAGTACTTC; cdr3_aa: CASSQQVAYEQYF
d_call: NA; v_call: TRBV14; clone_size: NA; j_call: TRBJ2-7; cdr3_nt: TGTGCCAGCAGCCGTTGGACGGGATCCGGGGAATATGACTACGAGCAGTACTTC; cdr3_aa: CASSRWTGSGEYDYEQYF
d_call: TRBD1; v_call: TRBV28; clone_size: NA; j_call: TRBJ2-7; cdr3_nt: TGTGCCAGCAGAATCCGGGACAGGGGCCACGAGCAGTACTTC; cdr3_aa: CASRIRDRGHEQYF
d_call: TRBD1; v_call: TRBV2; clone_size: NA; j_call: TRBJ2-5; cdr3_nt: TGTGCCAGCAGTCCTAGGACAGGGGGCGAAGAGACCCAGTACTTC; cdr3_aa: CASSPRTGGEETQYF
d_call: TRBD2; v_call: TRBV6-5; clone_size: NA; j_call: TRBJ2-2; cdr3_nt: TGTGCCAGCAGTTACGAGCGGGAGGCCGGGGAGCTGTTTTTT; cdr3_aa: CASSYEREAGELFF
d_call: TRBD1; v_call: TRBV6-6; clone_size: NA; j_call: TRBJ1-1; cdr3_nt: TGTGCCAGCAGCGTCAGACAGGGAAAGAGAGAAGCTTTCTTT; cdr3_aa: CASSVRQGKREAFF
d_call: TRBD1; v_call: TRBV23-1; clone_size: NA; j_call: TRBJ1-2; cdr3_nt: TGCGCCAGCAGTCAACAGGGGGCCAGCTATGGCTACACCTTC; cdr3_aa: CASSQQGASYGYTF
d_call: TRBD1; v_call: TRBV27; clone_size: NA; j_call: TRBJ1-2; cdr3_nt: TGTGCCAGCAGTTACAGGGACAGCGCTGGCTACACCTTC; cdr3_aa: CASSYRDSAGYTF
d_call: TRBD2; v_call: TRBV7-7; clone_size: NA; j_call: TRBJ2-1; cdr3_nt: TGTGCTAGCAGCCCCGGACTAGCGGGCAGCAATGAGCAGTTCTTC; cdr3_aa: CASSPGLAGSNEQFF
d_call: NA; v_call: TRBV27; clone_size: few; j_call: TRBJ2-7; cdr3_nt: TGTGCCAGCAGGGTGACAGGTGCCTACGAGCAGTACTTC; cdr3_aa: CASRVTGAYEQYF
d_call: NA; v_call: TRBV28; clone_size: NA; j_call: TRBJ2-5; cdr3_nt: TGTGCCAGCAGTTTCTCGGGTCTCGGGACCCAGTACTTC; cdr3_aa: CASSFSGLGTQYF
d_call: TRBD1; v_call: TRBV7-9; clone_size: NA; j_call: TRBJ1-2; cdr3_nt: TGTGCCAGCAGCGTCAGGGGGCAAGGCTACACCTTC; cdr3_aa: CASSVRGQGYTF
d_call: NA; v_call: TRBV6-6; clone_size: NA; j_call: TRBJ2-7; cdr3_nt: TGTGCCAGCAGTTACCCGGAGCGGGACAACTCCTACGAGCAGTACTTC; cdr3_aa: CASSYPERDNSYEQYF
d_call: TRBD2; v_call: TRBV27; clone_size: NA; j_call: TRBJ2-7; cdr3_nt: TGTGCCAGCAGTAGAGATGGGACTAGCGGGAGCGAGGGGGAGCAGTACTTC; cdr3_aa: CASSRDGTSGSEGEQYF
d_call: NA; v_call: TRBV7-9; clone_size: NA; j_call: TRBJ1-4; cdr3_nt: TGTGCCAGCAGCTCGACAGGATTTGGTGAAAAACTGTTTTTT; cdr3_aa: CASSSTGFGEKLFF
d_call: TRBD2; v_call: TRBV5-6; clone_size: NA; j_call: TRBJ2-1; cdr3_nt: TGTGCCAGCAGCCCGGTAGCGGGGTCGGGGTATGAGCAGTTCTTC; cdr3_aa: CASSPVAGSGYEQFF
d_call: TRBD2; v_call: TRBV7-9; clone_size: NA; j_call: TRBJ2-7; cdr3_nt: TGTGCCAGCAGCCGCCTCGGGCCCGGGACTAGCAACGAGCAGTACTTC; cdr3_aa: CASSRLGPGTSNEQYF